This T cell receptor beta chain was found in a study of early T cells in non-severe SARS-CoV-2 infection. CDR3 length equals 16 residues. The V and J ends lost 5 bases and 2 bases respectively, with 19 bases between them. Germline V gene data show CDR1 as MNHEY and CDR2 as SVGAGI. TCRdb recomputed calls from the 5' RACE reads with MiXCR, one row per CDR3 protein. The sample carries about 40,000 distinct CDR3 sequences, roughly 5% recorded once. This clonotype was detected ten times or more. Sequenced sample: whole blood. The sequence was collected from an adult who was a healthcare worker with PCR-confirmed SARS-CoV-2 infection or an uninfected control (not recorded which). This chain connects TRBV6-5 to TRBJ2-7, with D tentatively TRBD1 or TRBD2 (6 bases each). This CDR3 reads CASSRRGVEHPYEQYF. The CDR3 DNA follows: TGTGCCAGCAGTCGGAGGGGGGTGGAACACCCCTACGAGCAGTACTTC.